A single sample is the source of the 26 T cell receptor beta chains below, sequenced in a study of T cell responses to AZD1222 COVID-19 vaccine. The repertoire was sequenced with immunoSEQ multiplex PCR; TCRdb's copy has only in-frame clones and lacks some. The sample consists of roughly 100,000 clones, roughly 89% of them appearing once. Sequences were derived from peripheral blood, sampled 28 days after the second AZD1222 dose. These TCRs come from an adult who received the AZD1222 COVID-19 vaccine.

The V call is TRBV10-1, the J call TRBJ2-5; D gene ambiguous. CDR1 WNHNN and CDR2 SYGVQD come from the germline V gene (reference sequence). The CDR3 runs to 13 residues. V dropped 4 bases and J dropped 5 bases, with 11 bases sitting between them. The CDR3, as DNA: TGCGCCAGCAGTGGACATTCGTGGGAGACCCAGTACTTC. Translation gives CASSGHSWETQYF.

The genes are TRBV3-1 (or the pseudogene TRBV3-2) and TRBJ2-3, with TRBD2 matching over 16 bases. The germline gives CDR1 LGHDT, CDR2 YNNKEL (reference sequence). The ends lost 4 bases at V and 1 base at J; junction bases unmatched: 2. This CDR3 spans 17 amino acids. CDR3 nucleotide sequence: TGTGCCAGCAGCCTCGGGACTAGCGGGAGGGGCACAGATACGCAGTATTTT. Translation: CASSLGTSGRGTDTQYF.

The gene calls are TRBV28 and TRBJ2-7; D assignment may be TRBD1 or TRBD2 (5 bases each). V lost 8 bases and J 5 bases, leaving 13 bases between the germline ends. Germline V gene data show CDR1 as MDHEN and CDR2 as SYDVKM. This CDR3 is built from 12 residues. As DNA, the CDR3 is TGTGCCAGCGGTAGCGAAGGGGACGAGCAGTACTTC. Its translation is CASGSEGDEQYF.

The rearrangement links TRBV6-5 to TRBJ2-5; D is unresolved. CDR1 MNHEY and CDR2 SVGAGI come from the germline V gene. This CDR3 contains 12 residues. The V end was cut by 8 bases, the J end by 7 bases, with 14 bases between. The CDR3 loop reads CASRTPSSTQYF. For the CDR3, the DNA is TGTGCCAGCCGGACCCCGTCGTCGACCCAGTACTTC.

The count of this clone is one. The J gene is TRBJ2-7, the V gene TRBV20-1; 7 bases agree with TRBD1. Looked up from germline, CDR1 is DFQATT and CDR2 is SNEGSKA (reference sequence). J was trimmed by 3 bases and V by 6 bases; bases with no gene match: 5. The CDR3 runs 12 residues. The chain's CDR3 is CSASGQVYEQYF. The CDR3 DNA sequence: TGCAGTGCCAGTGGACAGGTCTACGAGCAGTACTTC.

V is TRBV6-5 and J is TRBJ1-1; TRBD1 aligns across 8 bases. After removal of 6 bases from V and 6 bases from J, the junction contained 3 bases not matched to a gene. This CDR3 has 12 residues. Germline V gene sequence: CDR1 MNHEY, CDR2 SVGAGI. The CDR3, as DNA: TGTGCCAGCAGAAGGACAGGGTCTGAAGCTTTCTTT. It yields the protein CASRRTGSEAFF.

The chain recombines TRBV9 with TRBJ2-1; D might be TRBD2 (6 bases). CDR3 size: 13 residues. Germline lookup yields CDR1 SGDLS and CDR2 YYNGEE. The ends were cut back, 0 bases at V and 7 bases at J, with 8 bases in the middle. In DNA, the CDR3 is TGTGCCAGCAGCGTAGCCAGCGGGAATGAGCAGTTCTTC. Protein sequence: CASSVASGNEQFF.

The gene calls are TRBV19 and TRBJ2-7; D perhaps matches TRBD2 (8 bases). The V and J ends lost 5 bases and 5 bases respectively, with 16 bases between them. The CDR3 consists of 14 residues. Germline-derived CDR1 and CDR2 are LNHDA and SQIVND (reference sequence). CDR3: CASSPGLGGHEQYF. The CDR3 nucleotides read TGTGCCAGTAGTCCGGGACTAGGGGGCCACGAGCAGTACTTC.

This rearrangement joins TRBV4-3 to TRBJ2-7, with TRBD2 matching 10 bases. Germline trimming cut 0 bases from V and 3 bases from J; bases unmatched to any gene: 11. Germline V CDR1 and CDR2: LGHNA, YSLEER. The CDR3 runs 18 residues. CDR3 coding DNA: TGCGCCAGCAGCCAAGATGCGGGGCGACTAGCGGGTTACTACGAGCAGTACTTC. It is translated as CASSQDAGRLAGYYEQYF.

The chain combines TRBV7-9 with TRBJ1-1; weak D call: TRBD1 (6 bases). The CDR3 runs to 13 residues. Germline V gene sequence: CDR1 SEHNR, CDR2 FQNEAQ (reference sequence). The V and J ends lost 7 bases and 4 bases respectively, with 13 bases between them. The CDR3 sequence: CASTSGVSTEAFF. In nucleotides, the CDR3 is TGTGCCAGCACCTCAGGGGTCTCCACTGAAGCTTTCTTT.

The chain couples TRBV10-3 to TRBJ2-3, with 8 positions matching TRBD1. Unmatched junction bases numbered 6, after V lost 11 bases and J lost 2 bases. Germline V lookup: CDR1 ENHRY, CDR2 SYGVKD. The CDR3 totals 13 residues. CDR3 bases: TGTGCCGGACGGACAGGGTACACAGATACGCAGTATTTT. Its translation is CAGRTGYTDTQYF.

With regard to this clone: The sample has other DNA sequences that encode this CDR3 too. CDR3 in DNA: TGTGCCAGCAGCCAGAACAGGGGCTACGAGCAGTACTTC. This encodes CASSQNRGYEQYF. The chain links TRBV3-1 (or the pseudogene TRBV3-2) to TRBJ2-7; 7 bases are a match to TRBD1. The V gene's germline CDR1 is LGHDT and CDR2 YNNKEL (reference sequence). This CDR3 has 13 amino acids. The V segment lost 3 bases and the J segment 3 bases; nucleotides outside the gene matches: 2.

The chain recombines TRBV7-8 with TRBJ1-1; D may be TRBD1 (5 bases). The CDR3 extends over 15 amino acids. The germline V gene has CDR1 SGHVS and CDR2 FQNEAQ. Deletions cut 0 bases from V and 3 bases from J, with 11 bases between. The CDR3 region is CASSLALGLHTEAFF. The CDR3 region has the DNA TGTGCCAGCAGCTTAGCGTTGGGGCTGCACACTGAAGCTTTCTTT.

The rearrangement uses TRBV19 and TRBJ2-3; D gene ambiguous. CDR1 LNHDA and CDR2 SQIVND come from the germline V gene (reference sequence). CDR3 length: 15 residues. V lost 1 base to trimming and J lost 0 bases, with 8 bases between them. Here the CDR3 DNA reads TGTGCCAGTAGTATAGGGTCAAGTAGCACAGATACGCAGTATTTT. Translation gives CASSIGSSSTDTQYF.

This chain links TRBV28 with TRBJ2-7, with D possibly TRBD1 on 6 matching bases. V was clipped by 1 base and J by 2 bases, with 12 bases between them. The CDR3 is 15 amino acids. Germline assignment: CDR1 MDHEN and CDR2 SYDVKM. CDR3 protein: CASSLYYRATYEQYF. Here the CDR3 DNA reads TGTGCCAGCAGTTTATACTACAGGGCGACCTACGAGCAGTACTTC. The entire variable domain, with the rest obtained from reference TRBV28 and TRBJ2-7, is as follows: DVKVTQSSRYLVKRTGEKVFLECVQDMDHENMFWYRQDPGLGLRLIYFSYDVKMKEKGDIPEGYSVSREKKERFSLILESASTNQTSMYLCASSLYYRATYEQYFGPGTRLTVT.

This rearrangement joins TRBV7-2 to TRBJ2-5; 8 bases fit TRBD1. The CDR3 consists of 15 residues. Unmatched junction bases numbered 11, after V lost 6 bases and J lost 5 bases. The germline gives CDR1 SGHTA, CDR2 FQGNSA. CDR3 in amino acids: CASRRSTGVLETQYF. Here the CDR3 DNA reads TGTGCCAGCAGGCGATCGACAGGGGTGCTGGAGACCCAGTACTTC.

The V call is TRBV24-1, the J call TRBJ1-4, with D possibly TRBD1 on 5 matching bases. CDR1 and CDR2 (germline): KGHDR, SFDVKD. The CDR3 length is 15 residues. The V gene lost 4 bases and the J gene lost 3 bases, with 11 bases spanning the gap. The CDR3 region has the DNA TGTGCCACCAGTGAACGGGGGGAGCCTAATGAAAAACTGTTTTTT. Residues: CATSERGEPNEKLFF.

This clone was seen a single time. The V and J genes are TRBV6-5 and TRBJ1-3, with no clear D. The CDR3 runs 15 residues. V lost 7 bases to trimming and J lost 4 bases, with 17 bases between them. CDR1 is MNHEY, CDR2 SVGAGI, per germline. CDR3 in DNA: TGTGCCAGCACCTACACAGACTTTGGCGGAAACACCATATATTTT. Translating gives CASTYTDFGGNTIYF.

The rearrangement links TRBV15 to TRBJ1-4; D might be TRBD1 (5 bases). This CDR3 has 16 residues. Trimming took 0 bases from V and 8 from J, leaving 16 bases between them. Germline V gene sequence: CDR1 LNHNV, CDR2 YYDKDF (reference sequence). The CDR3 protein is CATSRDKVGATEKLFF. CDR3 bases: TGTGCCACCAGCAGAGATAAAGTCGGGGCCACAGAAAAACTGTTTTTT.

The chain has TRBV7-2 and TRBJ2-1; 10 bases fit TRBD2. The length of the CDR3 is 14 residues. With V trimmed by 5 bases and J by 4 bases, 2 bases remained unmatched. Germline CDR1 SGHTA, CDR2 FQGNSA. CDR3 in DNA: TGTGCCAGCAGCCCGGGACTAGCGTACAATGAGCAGTTCTTC. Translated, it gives CASSPGLAYNEQFF.

CDR3 sequence reads: CSLGGYTF. CDR3 DNA: TGCAGCCTCGGCGGCTACACCTTC. The chain joins TRBV29-1 to TRBJ1-2; D remains ambiguous. Germline-derived CDR1 and CDR2 are SQVTM and ANQGSEA. V was clipped by 8 bases and J by 8 bases, with 6 bases between them. There are 8 residues in the CDR3. Complete variable domain (other parts from reference TRBV29-1 and TRBJ1-2): SAVISQKPSRDICQRGTSLTIQCQVDSQVTMMFWYRQQPGQSLTLIATANQGSEATYESGFVIDKFPISRPNLTFSTLTVSNMSPEDSSIYLCSLGGYTFGSGTRLTVV.

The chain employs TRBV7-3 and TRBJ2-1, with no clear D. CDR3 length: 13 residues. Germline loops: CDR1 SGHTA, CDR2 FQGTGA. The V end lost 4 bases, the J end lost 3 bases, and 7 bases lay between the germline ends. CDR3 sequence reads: CASSYAGYNEQFF. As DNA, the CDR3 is TGTGCCAGCAGCTACGCAGGCTACAATGAGCAGTTCTTC.

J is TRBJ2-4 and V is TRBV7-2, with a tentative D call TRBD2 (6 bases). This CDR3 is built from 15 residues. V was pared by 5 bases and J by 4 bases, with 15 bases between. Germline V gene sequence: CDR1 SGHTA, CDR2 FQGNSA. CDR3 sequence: CASSPRDSPKNIQYF. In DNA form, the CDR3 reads TGTGCCAGCAGCCCCCGGGACTCCCCGAAAAACATTCAGTACTTC.

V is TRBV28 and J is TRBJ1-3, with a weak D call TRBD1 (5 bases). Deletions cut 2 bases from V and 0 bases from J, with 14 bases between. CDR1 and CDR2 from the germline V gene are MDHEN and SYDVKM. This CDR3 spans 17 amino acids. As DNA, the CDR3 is TGTGCCAGCAGTTTAGACAGCCGGACCCTCTCTGGAAACACCATATATTTT. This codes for CASSLDSRTLSGNTIYF.

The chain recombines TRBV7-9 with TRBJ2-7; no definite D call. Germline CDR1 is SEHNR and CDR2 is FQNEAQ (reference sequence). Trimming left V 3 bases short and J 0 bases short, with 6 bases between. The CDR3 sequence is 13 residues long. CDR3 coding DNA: TGTGCCAGCAGCTTCGGGTCCTCCTACGAGCAGTACTTC. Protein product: CASSFGSSYEQYF.

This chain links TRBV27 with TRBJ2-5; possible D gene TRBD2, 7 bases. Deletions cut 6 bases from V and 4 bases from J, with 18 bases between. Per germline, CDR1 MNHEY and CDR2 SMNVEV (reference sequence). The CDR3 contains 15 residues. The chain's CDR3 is CASRPTRAGAETQYF. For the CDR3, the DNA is TGTGCCAGCAGACCCACCCGGGCGGGGGCAGAGACCCAGTACTTC.